This entry features one T cell receptor (beta chain) sequence. This entry is derived from a study of OX40 agonist ivuxolimab in advanced cancers. Measured with immunoSEQ multiplex PCR; TCRdb has only the in-frame clones, and not every one. The sample yields 55,000 to 85,000 clones, approximately 90% seen once. The sample here was CD4+ or CD8+ T cells sorted from blood, taken in a trial of the OX40 agonist ivuxolimab. The receptor was derived from an adult with an advanced solid tumor such as melanoma, head and neck, liver or kidney cancer.

CDR3 nucleotides: TGTGCCAGCAGTGGTGACACACGAGATGAAAAACTGTTTTTT. As protein: CASSGDTRDEKLFF. The chain is built from TRBV6-1 and TRBJ1-4; no clear D. The CDR3 totals 14 residues. Germline V gives CDR1 MNHNS, CDR2 SASEGT. Trimming took off 4 bases at V and 6 bases at J, with 12 bases between the two ends.